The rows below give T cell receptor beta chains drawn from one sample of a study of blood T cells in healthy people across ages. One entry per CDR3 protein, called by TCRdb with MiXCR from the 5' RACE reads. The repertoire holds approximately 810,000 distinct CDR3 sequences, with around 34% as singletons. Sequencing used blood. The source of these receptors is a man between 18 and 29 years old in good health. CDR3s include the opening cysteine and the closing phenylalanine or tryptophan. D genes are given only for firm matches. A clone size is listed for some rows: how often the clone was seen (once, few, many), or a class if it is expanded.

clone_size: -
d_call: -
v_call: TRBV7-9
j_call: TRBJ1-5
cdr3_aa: CASSEQGQPQHF
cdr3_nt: TGTGCCAGCAGCGAACAGGGCCAGCCCCAGCATTTT

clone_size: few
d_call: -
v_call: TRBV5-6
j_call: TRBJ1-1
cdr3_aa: CASSPGDAEAFF
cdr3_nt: TGTGCCAGCAGCCCGGGTGACGCTGAAGCTTTCTTT

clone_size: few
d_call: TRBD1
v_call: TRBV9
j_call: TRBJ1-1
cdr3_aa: CASSGGTGVNPEAFF
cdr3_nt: TGTGCCAGCAGCGGAGGGACAGGGGTTAATCCTGAAGCTTTCTTT

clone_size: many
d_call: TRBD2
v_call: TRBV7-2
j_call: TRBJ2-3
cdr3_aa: CASSDPGGTDTQYF
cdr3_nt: TGTGCCAGCAGCGACCCGGGGGGTACAGATACGCAGTATTTT

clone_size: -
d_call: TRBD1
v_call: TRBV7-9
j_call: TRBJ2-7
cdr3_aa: CASRLGQYEQYF
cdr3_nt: TGTGCCAGCCGCCTGGGACAGTACGAGCAGTACTTC

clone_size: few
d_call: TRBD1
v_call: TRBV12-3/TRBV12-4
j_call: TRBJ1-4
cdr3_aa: CAGSGDRANEKLFF
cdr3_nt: TGTGCCGGCAGCGGGGACAGGGCTAATGAAAAACTGTTTTTT

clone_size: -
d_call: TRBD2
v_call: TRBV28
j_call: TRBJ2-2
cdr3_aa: CASSPGRTLGLAANRGELFF
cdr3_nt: TGTGCCAGCAGTCCCGGTCGGACCCTAGGACTAGCAGCTAATCGGGGGGAGCTGTTTTTT

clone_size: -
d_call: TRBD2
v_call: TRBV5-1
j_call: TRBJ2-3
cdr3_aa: CASSSATSGGDTQYF
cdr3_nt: TGCGCCAGCAGCTCGGCGACTAGCGGGGGAGATACGCAGTATTTT

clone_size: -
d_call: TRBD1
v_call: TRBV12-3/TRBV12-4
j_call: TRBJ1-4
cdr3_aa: CASSFNPYGTEVPNEKLFF
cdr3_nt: TGTGCCAGCAGTTTTAACCCCTACGGGACAGAGGTTCCTAATGAAAAACTGTTTTTT

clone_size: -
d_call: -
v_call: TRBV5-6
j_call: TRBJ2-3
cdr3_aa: CASSLSRDGLTGPQYF
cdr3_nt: TGTGCCAGCAGCTTGAGTCGGGATGGCCTTACGGGGCCGCAGTATTTT

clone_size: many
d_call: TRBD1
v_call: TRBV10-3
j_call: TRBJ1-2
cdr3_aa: CAISETVTGQGNYGYTF
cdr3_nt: TGTGCCATCAGTGAGACAGTTACGGGACAGGGGAACTATGGCTACACCTTC

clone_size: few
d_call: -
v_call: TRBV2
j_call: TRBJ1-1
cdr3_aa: CASIGQPNTEAFF
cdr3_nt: TGTGCCAGCATTGGACAGCCGAACACTGAAGCTTTCTTT

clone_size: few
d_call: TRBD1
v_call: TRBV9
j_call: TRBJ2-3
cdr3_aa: CASSVGGTGRSEDTQYF
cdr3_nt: TGTGCCAGCAGCGTAGGAGGGACAGGGCGATCGGAAGATACGCAGTATTTT

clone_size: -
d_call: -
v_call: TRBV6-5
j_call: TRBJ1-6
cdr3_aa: CASSPGWGNSPLHF
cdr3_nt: TGTGCCAGCAGTCCTGGGTGGGGGAATTCACCCCTCCACTTT

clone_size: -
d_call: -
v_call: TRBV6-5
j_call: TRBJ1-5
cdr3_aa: CASRRAPGGNQPQHF
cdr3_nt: TGTGCCAGCAGAAGAGCCCCTGGGGGCAATCAGCCCCAGCATTTT

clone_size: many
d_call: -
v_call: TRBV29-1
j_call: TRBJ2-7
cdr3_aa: CSTTDTYNEQYF
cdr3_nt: TGCAGCACAACAGACACTTACAATGAGCAGTACTTC

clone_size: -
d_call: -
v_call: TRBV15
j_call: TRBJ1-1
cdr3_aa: CATSRDRGRGAEAFF
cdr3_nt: TGTGCCACCAGCAGAGACCGGGGTAGGGGTGCTGAAGCTTTCTTT

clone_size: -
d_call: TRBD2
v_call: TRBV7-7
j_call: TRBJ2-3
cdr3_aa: CASSHNSGGADTQYF
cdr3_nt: TGTGCCAGCAGCCATAATAGCGGGGGGGCAGATACGCAGTATTTT

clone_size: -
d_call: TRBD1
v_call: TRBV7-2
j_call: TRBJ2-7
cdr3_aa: CASSWADRSSYEQYF
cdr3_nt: TGTGCCAGCAGCTGGGCGGACAGGAGCTCCTACGAGCAGTACTTC

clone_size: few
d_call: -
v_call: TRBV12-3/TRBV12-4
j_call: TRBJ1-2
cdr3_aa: CASSPMTVAYGYTF
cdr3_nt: TGTGCCAGCAGCCCTATGACAGTTGCCTATGGCTACACCTTC

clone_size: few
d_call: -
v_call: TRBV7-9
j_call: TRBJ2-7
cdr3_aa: CASSPTGSRSYEQYF
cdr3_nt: TGTGCCAGCAGCCCAACGGGGAGCCGGTCCTACGAGCAGTACTTC

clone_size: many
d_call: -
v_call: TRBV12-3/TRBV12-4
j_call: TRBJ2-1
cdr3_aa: CASSLQRRGAEQFF
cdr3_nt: TGTGCCAGCAGTTTACAGCGCAGGGGCGCTGAGCAGTTCTTC

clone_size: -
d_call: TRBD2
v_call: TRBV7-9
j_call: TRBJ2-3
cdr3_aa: CASSPPGLKDTQYF
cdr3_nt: TGTGCCAGCAGCCCTCCGGGACTAAAAGATACGCAGTATTTT

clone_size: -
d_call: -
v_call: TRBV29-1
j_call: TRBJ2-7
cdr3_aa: CSVATVQGGEQYF
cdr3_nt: TGCAGCGTGGCTACTGTACAGGGTGGGGAGCAGTACTTC

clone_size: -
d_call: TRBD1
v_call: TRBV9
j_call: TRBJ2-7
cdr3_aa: CASSIRQGGEQYF
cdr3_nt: TGTGCCAGCAGCATAAGACAGGGTGGCGAGCAGTACTTC

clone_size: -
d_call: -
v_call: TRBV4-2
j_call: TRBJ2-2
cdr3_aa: CASSQERTSVGELFF
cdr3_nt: TGTGCCAGCAGCCAAGAAAGGACATCCGTCGGGGAGCTGTTTTTT

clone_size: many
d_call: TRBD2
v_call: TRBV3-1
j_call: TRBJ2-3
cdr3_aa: CASSRSGTSSTDTQYF
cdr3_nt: TGTGCCAGCAGCCGTAGCGGGACTTCAAGCACAGATACGCAGTATTTT

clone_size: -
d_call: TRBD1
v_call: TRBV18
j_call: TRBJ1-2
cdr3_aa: CASSPLAAGGSYGYTF
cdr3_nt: TGTGCCAGCTCACCACTGGCTGCAGGGGGCAGCTATGGCTACACCTTC

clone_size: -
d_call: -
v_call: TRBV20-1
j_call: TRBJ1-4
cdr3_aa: CSASKGQSTTNEKLFF
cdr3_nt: TGCAGTGCGAGTAAGGGTCAGTCCACAACTAATGAAAAACTGTTTTTT

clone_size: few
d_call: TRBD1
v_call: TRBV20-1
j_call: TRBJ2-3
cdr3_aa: CSARVQGVFSDTQYF
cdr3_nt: TGCAGTGCTAGAGTACAGGGGGTTTTCTCAGATACGCAGTATTTT

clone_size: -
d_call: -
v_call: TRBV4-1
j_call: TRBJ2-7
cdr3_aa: CASSQFEGGTNQYF
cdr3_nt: TGCGCCAGCAGCCAATTTGAGGGCGGGACGAATCAGTACTTC

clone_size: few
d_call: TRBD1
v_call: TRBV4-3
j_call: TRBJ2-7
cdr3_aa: CASSQDRSSYNEQYF
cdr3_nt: TGTGCCAGCAGTCAGGACAGGAGCTCCTACAATGAGCAGTACTTC

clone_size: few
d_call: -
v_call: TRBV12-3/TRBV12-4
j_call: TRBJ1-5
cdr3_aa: CASSFGQVGNQPQHF
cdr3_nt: TGTGCCAGCAGCTTCGGTCAGGTGGGGAATCAGCCCCAGCATTTT

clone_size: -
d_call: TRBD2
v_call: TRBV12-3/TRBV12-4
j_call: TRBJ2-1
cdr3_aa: CASSLLGGETQFF
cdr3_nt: TGTGCCAGCAGCCTCCTCGGGGGGGAGACTCAGTTCTTC